This T cell receptor (beta chain) is drawn from a study of shared clonotypes between healthy human individuals. Study findings and constraints: The four-donor shared clonotypes exceeded non-shared clonotypes in generation probability, with non-shared ones scoring lower. The represented genetic and exposure-history diversity was limited by the small number of donors.

The CDR3 consists of 14 residues. With 2 bases removed from V and 4 bases from J, the gap between germline ends came to 11 bases. Germline V gene sequence: CDR1 SGHAT, CDR2 FQNNGV. About this clone itself: Its antigen is not known.

Some clones are missing from TCRdb's copy, which holds only in-frame ones; the method was immunoSEQ multiplex PCR. The sample lists 1.4 million or so clones, about 98.5% occurring once. This TCR was recovered from a man aged 25 to 45 in good health. The specimen was naive CD4+ T cells sorted from blood. Subset reported: CD45RA+ positively selected. The chain employs TRBV11-2 and TRBJ1-2; D is unresolved. Here the CDR3 DNA reads TGTGCCAGCAGCTTATCCTGGCGGCTCTATGGCTACACCTTC. It codes for CASSLSWRLYGYTF.